A single sample gave rise to the 12 T cell receptor beta chains below, sequenced in a study of vaccination and CD4 T cells after COVID-19. These receptors have no identified antigens. The Oncomine TCR Beta short-read assay was what sequenced the DNA obtained from cultured CD4+ T cells. The template was genomic DNA from cultured CD4+ T cells. One entry per CDR3 protein results from TCRdb running MiXCR on the PCR reads. Of 9,900 or so distinct CDR3 sequences listed, under 50% are singletons. Regarding treatment: approximately 9-day PBMC culture with coronavirus spike peptide pools or control peptides (ViraFEST assay). Pre-COVID-19 pandemic sampling (2011-2018) yielded the unexposed donor's CD4+ T cells. Material for sequencing was CD4+ T cells from blood, cultured in vitro. The receptors shown here come from a human donor in good health.

This clonotype was counted between two and nine times. V gene TRBV7-9 combines with J gene TRBJ2-5; 8 bases map to TRBD1. With V trimmed by 2 bases and J by 4 bases, 0 bases remained unmatched. Per the germline V gene, CDR1 is SEHNR and CDR2 is FQNEAQ (reference sequence). This CDR3 region has 13 residues. The CDR3 protein is CASSLQGAETQYF. The CDR3, as DNA: TGTGCCAGCAGCTTACAGGGGGCAGAGACCCAGTACTTC.

V gene TRBV10-3 combines with J gene TRBJ1-5; D unresolved. Germline V lookup: CDR1 ENHRY, CDR2 SYGVKD. V lost 3 bases and J 5 bases, leaving 11 bases between the germline ends. The CDR3 contains 14 residues. The DNA of the CDR3 is TGTGCCATCAGTGAATTTGGAGGAGATCAGCCCCAGCATTTT. As protein: CAISEFGGDQPQHF.

The chain couples TRBV4-3 to TRBJ2-3; no definite D call. The V and J ends lost 0 bases and 3 bases respectively, with 7 bases between them. The CDR3 has 14 residues. Germline CDR1 reads LGHNA; CDR2 reads YSLEER. The CDR3 region is CASSQDFRTDTQYF. CDR3 bases: TGCGCCAGCAGCCAAGATTTCCGTACAGATACGCAGTATTTT.

V is TRBV15 and J is TRBJ2-1, with D unclear. V dropped 3 bases and J dropped 3 bases, with 6 bases sitting between them. The CDR3 has 13 residues. CDR1 and CDR2 (germline): LNHNV, YYDKDF (reference sequence). The CDR3 DNA sequence: TGTGCCACCAGCAGTATAGACTACAATGAGCAGTTCTTC. Translated, it gives CATSSIDYNEQFF.

The V gene is TRBV7-9, the J gene TRBJ2-4; TRBD2 is a possible D gene (6 bases). V gave up 5 bases and J gave up 8 bases, with 19 bases separating them. The CDR3 has 15 residues. Germline CDR1 is SEHNR and CDR2 is FQNEAQ (reference sequence). The CDR3 region has the DNA TGTGCCAGCAGCCCTAACCAGGAGGGCCGGGACATTCAGTACTTC. This codes for CASSPNQEGRDIQYF. Combining the CDR3 with reference TRBV7-9 and TRBJ2-4 gives the whole variable domain DTGVSQNPRHKITKRGQNVTFRCDPISEHNRLYWYRQTLGQGPEFLTYFQNEAQLEKSRLLSDRFSAERPKGSFSTLEIQRTEQGDSAMYLCASSPNQEGRDIQYFGAGTRLSVL.

This clonotype showed up just once. The chain uses TRBV7-2 and TRBJ2-3; D possibly corresponds to TRBD2 (6 bases). The V and J ends lost 0 bases and 4 bases respectively, with 8 bases between them. Germline V gene sequence: CDR1 SGHTA, CDR2 FQGNSA. CDR3 length: 14 residues. This CDR3 is CASSLAGGADTQYF. For the CDR3, the DNA is TGTGCCAGCAGCTTAGCGGGAGGAGCAGATACGCAGTATTTT.

This clonotype is judged medium-sized. The chain couples TRBV7-9 to TRBJ2-1, with a possible D match to TRBD1 (6 bases). The CDR3 runs 14 residues. The germline V and J ends were trimmed by 5 bases and 6 bases, with 14 bases remaining between them. Germline CDR1 is SEHNR and CDR2 is FQNEAQ (reference sequence). In DNA form, the CDR3 reads TGTGCCAGCAGCCCAACAGGGATGCGCAATGAGCAGTTCTTC. Amino acid sequence: CASSPTGMRNEQFF.

This clonotype was observed a handful of times. The gene calls are TRBV5-4 and TRBJ1-1; 9 bases map to TRBD1. CDR3 size: 14 residues. J was trimmed by 5 bases and V by 6 bases; bases with no gene match: 8. The germline V gene has CDR1 SGHNT and CDR2 YYREEE (reference sequence). DNA of the CDR3: TGTGCCAGCACCCCCGGGACAGGGAGGACTGAAGCTTTCTTT. Its protein product is CASTPGTGRTEAFF.

Only a few counts were recorded for this clonotype. The gene calls are TRBV7-2 and TRBJ1-2, with TRBD1 as a possible D gene (5 bases). Between the trimmed V and J ends, which lost 0 bases and 4 bases, there was a span of 9 bases. The CDR3 length is 14 residues. Germline CDR1 and CDR2: SGHTA and FQGNSA. This chain's CDR3 is CASSLAGVPYGYTF. CDR3 coding DNA: TGTGCCAGCAGCTTAGCGGGGGTTCCCTATGGCTACACCTTC.

This clonotype was detected a few times. V is TRBV20-1 and J is TRBJ2-1; 10 bases align to TRBD2. CDR1 is DFQATT, CDR2 SNEGSKA, per germline (reference sequence). V lost 5 bases and J lost 9; bases outside the gene matches: 13. The CDR3 is 15 amino acids. For the CDR3, the DNA is TGCAGTGCTGACCAACTAGCGGGGATAGGCTTTGAGCAGTTCTTC. It codes for CSADQLAGIGFEQFF.

V and J are TRBV19 and TRBJ2-5; 15 positions match TRBD2. The CDR3 covers 16 residues. The V gene's germline CDR1 is LNHDA and CDR2 SQIVND (reference sequence). V was pared by 6 bases and J by 1 base, with 3 bases of the junction left unmatched. The CDR3 nucleotides are TGTGCCAGTAGAAGGACTAGCGGGAGGGCCCAAGAGACCCAGTACTTC. Residues: CASRRTSGRAQETQYF. The entire variable domain, with the rest obtained from reference TRBV19 and TRBJ2-5, is as follows: DGGITQSPKYLFRKEGQNVTLSCEQNLNHDAMYWYRQDPGQGLRLIYYSQIVNDFQKGDIAEGYSVSREKKESFPLTVTSAQKNPTAFYLCASRRTSGRAQETQYFGPGTRLLVL.

This chain connects TRBV24-1 to TRBJ2-1; the match to TRBD1 covers 10 bases. CDR3 length: 16 residues. Germline V CDR1 and CDR2: KGHDR, SFDVKD. Trimming cost V 0 bases and J 9 bases; bases outside gene matches: 7. CDR3 nucleotide sequence: TGTGCCACCAGTGATTTGGGGGACAGGGGTCAGTTTGAGCAGTTCTTC. As protein: CATSDLGDRGQFEQFF.